One and the same sample provided the 32 T cell receptor beta chains below, sequenced in a study of blood T cell repertoires in COVID-19. The repertoire was sequenced with immunoSEQ multiplex PCR; TCRdb's copy has only in-frame clones and lacks some. The table has some 200,000 clones, under 90% seen once; the top ten hold 4.5% to 7.5%. Sequencing was carried out using peripheral blood. The source is an elderly man with acute or convalescent COVID-19.

About this clone: The junction does not match germline at one end; this may be a read error. This rearrangement joins TRBV19 to TRBJ1-1; D is uncertain. The length of the CDR3 is 14 residues. Per germline, CDR1 LNHDA and CDR2 SQIVND (reference sequence). The CDR3 loop reads CDGTGRKRNTEAFF. As DNA, the CDR3 is TGCGATGGAACGGGGAGGAAGAGGAACACTGAAGCTTTCTTT.

As for this clone: Other DNA sequences within the sample encode an identical CDR3. The genes are TRBV30 and TRBJ1-5; the match to TRBD1 covers 10 bases. Germline loops: CDR1 GTSNPN, CDR2 SVGIG (reference sequence). CDR3 length equals 14 residues. With 2 bases clipped from V and 7 bases from J, the junction kept 5 bases outside the gene matches. This CDR3 is CAWSRQGAGQPQHF. The CDR3 coding sequence is TGTGCCTGGAGTCGACAGGGGGCAGGACAGCCCCAGCATTTT.

This chain connects TRBV11-3 to TRBJ2-1, with TRBD2 matching over 10 bases. V lost 5 bases to trimming and J lost 8 bases; unmatched junction nucleotides: 9. Germline V gene lookup returns CDR1 SGHNT and CDR2 YENEEA. The CDR3 consists of 15 residues. The chain's CDR3 is CASSPGASGSDEQFF. The DNA for the CDR3 is TGTGCCAGCAGCCCGGGGGCTAGCGGGAGTGATGAGCAGTTCTTC.

The chain uses TRBV5-5 and TRBJ2-1; tentative D call: TRBD2 (6 bases). The germline V gene encodes CDR1 SGHKS and CDR2 YYEKEE (reference sequence). The V and J ends lost 4 bases and 5 bases respectively, with 16 bases between them. The CDR3 covers 15 residues. CDR3 sequence (DNA): TGTGCCAGCAGCCCTACTAGCTCCAAAGACAATGAGCAGTTCTTC. It translates to CASSPTSSKDNEQFF.

The genes are TRBV19 and TRBJ2-1; TRBD2 agrees at 9 bases. Trimming removed 6 bases from V and 8 bases from J; junction bases left unmatched: 11. Germline CDR1 LNHDA, CDR2 SQIVND (reference sequence). The CDR3 is made up of 15 amino acids. This CDR3 is CASRPTGTSIDEQFF. In DNA, the CDR3 is TGTGCCAGTAGACCCACCGGGACTAGCATCGATGAGCAGTTCTTC. Supplemented by reference TRBV19 and TRBJ2-1, the full variable domain reads DGGITQSPKYLFRKEGQNVTLSCEQNLNHDAMYWYRQDPGQGLRLIYYSQIVNDFQKGDIAEGYSVSREKKESFPLTVTSAQKNPTAFYLCASRPTGTSIDEQFFGPGTRLTVL.

V is TRBV29-1 and J is TRBJ2-1, with D possibly matching TRBD2 (5 bases). Germline V gene data show CDR1 as SQVTM and CDR2 as ANQGSEA. Trimming shortened V by 4 bases and J by 1 base, and 17 bases separated the two germline ends. The length of the CDR3 is 16 residues. The CDR3, as DNA: TGCAGCGTTGCCGTCTGGGAGATTAGTTCCTACAATGAGCAGTTCTTC. It codes for CSVAVWEISSYNEQFF.

The rearrangement joins TRBV5-4 to TRBJ2-7; D may be TRBD1 (5 bases). V was trimmed by 4 bases and J by 1 base, leaving 9 bases between them. The CDR3 has 13 amino acids. The germline gives CDR1 SGHNT, CDR2 YYREEE (reference sequence). CDR3 nucleotides: TGTGCCAGCAGCCCTAGGGGATCCTACGAGCAGTACTTC. This translates into CASSPRGSYEQYF. The full variable domain, rest sourced from reference TRBV5-4 and TRBJ2-7, is ETGVTQSPTHLIKTRGQQVTLRCSSQSGHNTVSWYQQALGQGPQFIFQYYREEENGRGNFPPRFSGLQFPNYSSELNVNALELDDSALYLCASSPRGSYEQYFGPGTRLTVT.

This chain uses TRBV7-9 with TRBJ1-1; perhaps TRBD1 as D (5 bases). Germline values: CDR1 SEHNR, CDR2 FQNEAQ (reference sequence). V lost 4 bases and J 8 bases, leaving 23 bases between the germline ends. This CDR3 contains 16 residues. The CDR3 here is CASSSLIPGLVDEAFF. The CDR3 DNA is TGTGCCAGCAGCTCCCTTATACCGGGACTCGTTGACGAAGCTTTCTTT.

In DNA, the CDR3 is TGCGCCAGCAGCTACCAGGGGGTCGGTGATGAAGCTTTCTTT. Protein sequence: CASSYQGVGDEAFF. The rearrangement links TRBV5-1 to TRBJ1-1, with 7 bases aligning to TRBD1. Germline assignment: CDR1 SGHRS and CDR2 YFSETQ. The CDR3 runs to 14 residues. J lost 7 bases, V lost 3 bases, and 9 bases had no gene match. Combining the CDR3 with reference TRBV5-1 and TRBJ1-1 gives the whole variable domain KAGVTQTPRYLIKTRGQQVTLSCSPISGHRSVSWYQQTPGQGLQFLFEYFSETQRNKGNFPGRFSGRQFSNSRSEMNVSTLELGDSALYLCASSYQGVGDEAFFGQGTRLTVV.

J is TRBJ2-3 and V is TRBV10-3; D possibly corresponds to TRBD2 (6 bases). The V end was cut by 0 bases, the J end by 4 bases, with 11 bases between. Germline lookup yields CDR1 ENHRY and CDR2 SYGVKD. The CDR3 contains 15 residues. The CDR3 DNA reads TGTGCCATCAGTGAGTCGGGGACGGGAGCAGATACGCAGTATTTT. Translated, it gives CAISESGTGADTQYF.

This rearrangement joins TRBV2 to TRBJ1-2; 9 bases map to TRBD1. There are 15 residues in the CDR3. Trimming cost V 4 bases and J 8 bases; bases outside gene matches: 11. Germline CDR1 is SNHLY and CDR2 is FYNNEI. CDR3 nucleotide sequence: TGTGCCAGCAGTGCTACTAGGGACAGGGTGGGAGGCTACACCTTC. Protein product: CASSATRDRVGGYTF.

In this sample, this clone turned up a few times. The chain recombines TRBV6-1 with TRBJ1-6, with D perhaps matching TRBD1 (5 bases). V lost 4 bases to trimming and J lost 7 bases, with 20 bases between them. The CDR3 spans 17 residues. Per the germline V gene, CDR1 is MNHNS and CDR2 is SASEGT. The CDR3 here is CASSALGGWRDNSPLHF. The CDR3 coding sequence is TGTGCCAGCAGTGCCCTCGGGGGGTGGCGCGACAATTCACCCCTCCACTTT.

CDR3 in amino acids: CASSLQGGSPYEQYV. The CDR3 DNA reads TGTGCCAGCAGCTTGCAAGGGGGCAGTCCCTACGAGCAGTACGTC. The chain carries TRBV11-3 and TRBJ2-7, with 7 bases identical to TRBD1. V lost 3 bases, J lost 2 bases, and 7 bases stayed unmatched. CDR1 SGHNT and CDR2 YENEEA come from the germline V gene. This CDR3 has 15 residues.

This chain uses TRBV7-9 with TRBJ1-4, with D possibly TRBD1 on 6 matching bases. V shed 5 bases and J shed 4 bases, with 11 bases lying between them. This CDR3 contains 14 residues. Per germline, CDR1 SEHNR and CDR2 FQNEAQ (reference sequence). CDR3 nucleotide sequence: TGTGCCAGCAGCGAACAGGGAATTAATGAAAAACTGTTTTTT. Translating gives CASSEQGINEKLFF.

The gene calls are TRBV19 and TRBJ1-5; D unclear. The CDR3 covers 14 residues. V was clipped by 4 bases and J by 0 bases, with 7 bases between them. Per the germline V gene, CDR1 is LNHDA and CDR2 is SQIVND (reference sequence). For the CDR3, the DNA is TGTGCCAGTAGTAGCAGTTATAGCAATCAGCCCCAGCATTTT. It translates to CASSSSYSNQPQHF.

The chain uses TRBV18 and TRBJ1-2; 11 bases match TRBD1. The J segment lost 3 bases and the V segment lost 3 bases, leaving 9 bases of the junction unmatched. The CDR3 totals 17 residues. Germline V lookup: CDR1 KGHSH, CDR2 LQKENI. CDR3 amino acids: CASSPGTGTGGYYGYTF. The CDR3 bases are TGTGCCAGCTCACCTGGAACCGGGACAGGGGGTTACTATGGCTACACCTTC.

The V and J genes are TRBV7-2 and TRBJ2-1; TRBD2 agrees at 9 bases. This CDR3 is built from 15 residues. J gave up 7 bases and V 1 base, and 5 bases lay outside the gene matches. Germline V gene data show CDR1 as SGHTA and CDR2 as FQGNSA. CDR3 sequence: CASSLVAGVGNEQFF. The DNA for the CDR3 is TGTGCCAGCAGCTTAGTAGCGGGAGTGGGGAATGAGCAGTTCTTC.

For the CDR3, the DNA is TGTGCCAGCTCACGGGACAGTCCGAACACCGGGGAGCTGTTTTTT. Translation: CASSRDSPNTGELFF. The J gene is TRBJ2-2, the V gene TRBV18; 7 bases line up with TRBD1. Germline V CDR1 and CDR2: KGHSH, LQKENI. The CDR3 totals 15 residues. With 4 bases clipped from V and 0 bases from J, the junction kept 2 bases outside the gene matches.

The V gene is TRBV23-1, the J gene TRBJ2-1; D not certain. TRBV23-1 is an open reading frame, and its role is uncertain. The CDR3 is made up of 11 amino acids. The V and J ends lost 2 bases and 15 bases respectively, with 11 bases between them. The CDR3 is CASSQAVTGFF. CDR3 nucleotide sequence: TGCGCCAGCAGTCAAGCGGTTACTGGGTTCTTC.

The chain recombines TRBV7-2 with TRBJ2-1; 7 nucleotides match TRBD2. Germline loops: CDR1 SGHTA, CDR2 FQGNSA. The CDR3 length is 14 residues. V was clipped by 1 base and J by 7 bases; unmatched bases: 4. The CDR3 protein is CASSLGEGLNEQFF. CDR3 nucleotides: TGTGCCAGCAGCTTAGGGGAGGGCTTAAATGAGCAGTTCTTC.

The V call is TRBV11-3, the J call TRBJ2-5; 8 bases align to TRBD1. The V segment lost 1 base and the J segment 4 bases; nucleotides outside the gene matches: 5. CDR1 is SGHNT and CDR2 is YENEEA in the germline V gene. The CDR3 loop spans 15 amino acids. The CDR3 coding sequence is TGTGCCAGCAGCTTAGGGCAGGGGGCGCGAGAGACCCAGTACTTC. As protein: CASSLGQGARETQYF.

A single count supports this clone. The chain links TRBV10-3 to TRBJ2-5, with D possibly matching TRBD1 (6 bases). The V end was cut by 5 bases, the J end by 5 bases, with 18 bases between. The length of the CDR3 is 15 residues. Germline values: CDR1 ENHRY, CDR2 SYGVKD. CDR3 sequence reads: CAISSTKGVGETQYF. CDR3 bases: TGTGCCATCAGTTCAACAAAGGGGGTCGGGGAGACCCAGTACTTC.

The V and J genes are TRBV11-1 and TRBJ2-7, with D possibly TRBD1 on 8 matching bases. In germline, CDR1 is SGHAT, CDR2 FQDESV (reference sequence). CDR3 length: 15 residues. Trimming pared 5 bases from V and 2 bases from J, leaving 16 bases between. The CDR3 is CASSTQQGGTYEQYF. The CDR3 DNA sequence: TGTGCCAGCAGCACCCAACAGGGGGGGACCTACGAGCAGTACTTC.

The chain combines TRBV5-4 with TRBJ2-5, with TRBD2 matching over 11 bases. The CDR3 extends over 15 amino acids. The ends lost 4 bases at V and 2 bases at J; junction bases unmatched: 4. The germline V gene has CDR1 SGHNT and CDR2 YYREEE (reference sequence). The CDR3 spells CASSPTSGSQETQYF. CDR3 nucleotide sequence: TGTGCCAGCAGCCCCACTAGCGGGAGTCAAGAGACCCAGTACTTC.

This chain links TRBV7-2 with TRBJ1-4; D perhaps matches TRBD1 (5 bases). V was trimmed by 0 bases and J by 4 bases, leaving 9 bases between them. The CDR3 extends over 15 amino acids. The germline gives CDR1 SGHTA, CDR2 FQGNSA. This CDR3 is CASSLAGGVNEKLFF. CDR3 nucleotide sequence: TGTGCCAGCAGCTTAGCGGGAGGGGTTAATGAAAAACTGTTTTTT.

The CDR3 DNA reads TGTGCCAGCAGCCCCAGACAGGGACTAGCCAAAAACATTCAGTACTTC. Residues: CASSPRQGLAKNIQYF. The chain recombines TRBV7-6 with TRBJ2-4; TRBD1 is a possible D gene (7 bases). There are 16 residues in the CDR3. Germline CDR1 is SGHVS and CDR2 is FNYEAQ. V gave up 5 bases and J gave up 0 bases, with 14 bases separating them.

The V and J genes are TRBV28 and TRBJ1-3; D gene unclear. The CDR3 contains 15 residues. The germline CDR1 and CDR2 sequences are MDHEN and SYDVKM. V dropped 1 base and J dropped 0 bases, with 7 bases sitting between them. This CDR3 is CASSLSRNSGNTIYF. In nucleotides, the CDR3 is TGTGCCAGCAGTTTATCCAGGAACTCTGGAAACACCATATATTTT.

The chain has TRBV9 and TRBJ1-2, with 9 bases identical to TRBD1. This CDR3 spans 14 amino acids. The J segment lost 7 bases and the V segment lost 3 bases, leaving 7 bases of the junction unmatched. Germline CDR1 and CDR2: SGDLS and YYNGEE. In DNA form, the CDR3 reads TGTGCCAGCAGCGCCAGGACAGGGGTTATTGGCTACACCTTC. This sequence encodes CASSARTGVIGYTF.

The chain recombines TRBV27 with TRBJ2-7; weak D call: TRBD2 (5 bases). The V gene lost 11 bases and the J gene lost 3 bases, with 14 bases spanning the gap. This CDR3 is 12 amino acids long. Germline assignment: CDR1 MNHEY and CDR2 SMNVEV (reference sequence). For the CDR3, the DNA is TGTGCCGCCGGCCCGGGAATCTACGAGCAGTACTTC. Translating it yields CAAGPGIYEQYF.

The chain employs TRBV4-1 and TRBJ2-3; perhaps TRBD1 as D (5 bases). Germline V gene sequence: CDR1 MGHRA, CDR2 YSYEKL. This CDR3 comprises 14 residues. V gave up 1 base and J gave up 5 bases, with 10 bases separating them. The CDR3 spells CASSQGAGRDTQYF. The CDR3 DNA sequence: TGCGCCAGCAGCCAAGGGGCAGGGCGAGATACGCAGTATTTT.

This clone showed up just once. This chain connects TRBV28 to TRBJ2-3, with 7 positions matching TRBD2. J gave up 2 bases and V 6 bases, and 8 bases lay outside the gene matches. Germline CDR1 is MDHEN and CDR2 is SYDVKM. This CDR3 contains 15 residues. The CDR3 loop reads CASSLGTIITDTQYF. The CDR3 DNA is TGTGCCAGCAGCCTCGGGACTATTATCACAGATACGCAGTATTTT.

The rearrangement joins TRBV29-1 to TRBJ1-2; TRBD1 agrees at 7 bases. The CDR3 has 15 residues. Germline CDR1 SQVTM, CDR2 ANQGSEA. V trimming: 7 bases; J trimming: 0 bases; junction bases outside the gene matches: 11. The CDR3 DNA reads TGCAGCGATATACAACGACAGGGACCTAACTATGGCTACACCTTC. Protein sequence: CSDIQRQGPNYGYTF. The entire variable domain, with the rest obtained from reference TRBV29-1 and TRBJ1-2, is as follows: SAVISQKPSRDICQRGTSLTIQCQVDSQVTMMFWYRQQPGQSLTLIATANQGSEATYESGFVIDKFPISRPNLTFSTLTVSNMSPEDSSIYLCSDIQRQGPNYGYTFGSGTRLTVV.